Sequencing of this T cell receptor (beta chain) was carried out in a study of blood T cell repertoires in COVID-19. Sequencing was performed with immunoSEQ multiplex PCR; in TCRdb, only in-frame clones are kept and a portion is missing. In the table there are approximately 300,000 clones, 89% of which are singletons. Details on this clone: An end of the junction differs from the germline gene, which may be a read error.

This receptor was identified in a man in his sixties who had recovered from COVID-19. Material for sequencing was PBMCs or T cells enriched from blood (not recorded which).

CDR3 region: CASSLSGEAGNTIYF. The CDR3 nucleotides read TGTGCTAGCAGCTTATCGGGGGAGGCCGGAAACACCATATATTTT. The J gene is TRBJ1-3, the V gene TRBV7-7, with TRBD1 as a possible D gene (5 bases). The CDR3 extends over 15 amino acids. Germline V gene sequence: CDR1 SSHAT, CDR2 FNYEAQ (reference sequence).